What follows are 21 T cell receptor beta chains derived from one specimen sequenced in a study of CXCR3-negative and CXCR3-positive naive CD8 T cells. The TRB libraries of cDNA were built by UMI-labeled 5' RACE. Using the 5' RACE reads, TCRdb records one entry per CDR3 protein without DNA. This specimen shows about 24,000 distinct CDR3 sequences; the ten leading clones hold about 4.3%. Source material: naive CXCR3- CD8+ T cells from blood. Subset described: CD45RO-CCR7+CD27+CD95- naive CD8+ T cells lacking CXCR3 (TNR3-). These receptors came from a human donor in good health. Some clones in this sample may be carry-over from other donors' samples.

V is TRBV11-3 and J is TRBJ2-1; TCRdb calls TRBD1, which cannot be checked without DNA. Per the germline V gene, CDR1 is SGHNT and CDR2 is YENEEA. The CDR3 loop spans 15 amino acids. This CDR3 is CASSPGIGIHNEQFF.

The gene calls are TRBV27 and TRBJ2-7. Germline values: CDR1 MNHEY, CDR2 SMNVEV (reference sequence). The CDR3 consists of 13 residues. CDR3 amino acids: CASSLSFAYEQYF.

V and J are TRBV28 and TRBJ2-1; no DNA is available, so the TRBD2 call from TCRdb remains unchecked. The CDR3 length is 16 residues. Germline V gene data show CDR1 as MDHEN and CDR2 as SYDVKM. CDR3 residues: CASSLNRAGGYNEQFF.

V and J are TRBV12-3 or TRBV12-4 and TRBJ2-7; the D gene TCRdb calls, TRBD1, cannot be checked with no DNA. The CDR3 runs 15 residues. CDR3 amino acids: CASSPRGQGAYEQYF.

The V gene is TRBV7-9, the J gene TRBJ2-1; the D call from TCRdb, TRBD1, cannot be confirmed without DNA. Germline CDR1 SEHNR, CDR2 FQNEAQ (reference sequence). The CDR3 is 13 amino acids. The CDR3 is CASSATVSYEQYF.

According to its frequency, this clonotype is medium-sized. CDR3 protein: CASSSFLDTQYF. The rearrangement links TRBV11-3 to TRBJ2-3. The CDR3 contains 12 residues. Germline CDR1 reads SGHNT; CDR2 reads YENEEA.

The chain's CDR3 is CASSYSKGYTEAFF. The gene calls are TRBV6-5 and TRBJ1-1. CDR3 length: 14 residues. Germline lookup yields CDR1 MNHEY and CDR2 SVGAGI.

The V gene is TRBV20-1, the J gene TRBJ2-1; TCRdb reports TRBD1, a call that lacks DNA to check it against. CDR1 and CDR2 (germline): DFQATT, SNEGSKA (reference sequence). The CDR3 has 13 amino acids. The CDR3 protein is CTTPGLGVDEQFF.

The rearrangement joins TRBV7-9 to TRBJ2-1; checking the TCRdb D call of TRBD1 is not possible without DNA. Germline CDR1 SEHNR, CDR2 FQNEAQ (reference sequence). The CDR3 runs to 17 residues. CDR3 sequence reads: CASSSGPGDRSYNEQFF.

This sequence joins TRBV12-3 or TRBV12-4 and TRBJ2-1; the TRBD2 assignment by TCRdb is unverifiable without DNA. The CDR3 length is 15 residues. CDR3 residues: CASREKGNSRNEQFF.

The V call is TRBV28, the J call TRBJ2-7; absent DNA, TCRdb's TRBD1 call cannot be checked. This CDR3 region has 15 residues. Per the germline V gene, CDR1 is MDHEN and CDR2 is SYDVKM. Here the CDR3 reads CASRVRDPMAHEQYF.

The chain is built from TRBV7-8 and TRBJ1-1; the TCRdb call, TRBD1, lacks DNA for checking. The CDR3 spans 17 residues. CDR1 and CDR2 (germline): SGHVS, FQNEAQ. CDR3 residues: CASSLGQGAGRNTEAFF.

The CDR3 spells CSAGGQGASYNEQFF. V usage is TRBV20-1 and J usage is TRBJ2-1; the D call of TRBD1 rests on TCRdb alone, since no DNA is present to check it. CDR3 length: 15 amino acids. CDR1 is DFQATT and CDR2 is SNEGSKA in the germline V gene (reference sequence).

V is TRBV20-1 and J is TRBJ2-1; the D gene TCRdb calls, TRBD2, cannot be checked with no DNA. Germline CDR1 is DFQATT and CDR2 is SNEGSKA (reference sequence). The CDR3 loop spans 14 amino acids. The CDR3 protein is CSARVSGSYDEQFF.

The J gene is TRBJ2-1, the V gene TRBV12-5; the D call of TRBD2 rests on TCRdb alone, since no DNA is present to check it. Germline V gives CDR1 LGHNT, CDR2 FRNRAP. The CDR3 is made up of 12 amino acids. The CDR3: CASGLLANEQFF.

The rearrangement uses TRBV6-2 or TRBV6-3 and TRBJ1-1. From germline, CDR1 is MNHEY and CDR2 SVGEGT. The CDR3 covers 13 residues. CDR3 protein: CASRPSWDTEAFF.

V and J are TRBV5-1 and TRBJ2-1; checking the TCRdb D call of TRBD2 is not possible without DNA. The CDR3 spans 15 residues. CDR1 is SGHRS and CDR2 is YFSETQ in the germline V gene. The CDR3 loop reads CASSWTSGGYNEQFF.

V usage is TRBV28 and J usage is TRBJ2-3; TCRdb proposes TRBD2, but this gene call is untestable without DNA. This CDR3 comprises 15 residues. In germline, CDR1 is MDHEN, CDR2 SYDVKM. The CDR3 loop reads CASSRAASGADTQYF.

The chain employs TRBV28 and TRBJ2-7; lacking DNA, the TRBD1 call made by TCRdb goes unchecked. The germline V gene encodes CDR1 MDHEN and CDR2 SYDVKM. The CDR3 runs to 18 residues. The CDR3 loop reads CASSSAPGYSDTPYEQYF.

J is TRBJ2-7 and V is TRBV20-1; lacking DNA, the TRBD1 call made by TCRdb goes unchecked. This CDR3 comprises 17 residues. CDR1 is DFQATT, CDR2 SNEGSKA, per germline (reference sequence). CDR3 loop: CSARDSGPLSPSYEQYF.

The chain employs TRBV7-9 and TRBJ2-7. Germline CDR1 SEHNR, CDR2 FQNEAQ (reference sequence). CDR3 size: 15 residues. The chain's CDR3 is CASSFPLGSSYEQYF.